What follows are 21 T cell receptor beta chains derived from one specimen sequenced in a study of T cell responses to AZD1222 COVID-19 vaccine. Repertoires were generated with immunoSEQ multiplex PCR, while TCRdb's copy carries only in-frame clones and drops some. The sample includes 160,000 or so clones, roughly nine tenths of them seen just once. Sample: peripheral blood, taken 28 days after the second AZD1222 dose. The receptors derive from an adult who received the AZD1222 COVID-19 vaccine.

The chain has TRBV6-5 and TRBJ1-1, with D tentatively TRBD1 (6 bases). Trimming took off 6 bases at V and 1 base at J, with 9 bases between the two ends. The CDR3 extends over 13 amino acids. Germline V lookup: CDR1 MNHEY, CDR2 SVGAGI. Here the CDR3 DNA reads TGTGCCAGCAGGACAGGCCAGAACACTGAAGCTTTCTTT. Its protein is CASRTGQNTEAFF.

This chain joins TRBV19 and TRBJ1-4; 8 bases match TRBD1. Germline V CDR1 and CDR2: LNHDA, SQIVND (reference sequence). J was trimmed by 1 base and V by 3 bases; bases with no gene match: 10. The CDR3 is 18 amino acids. Written as DNA, the CDR3 is TGTGCCAGTAGTATTCGCTGGACAGGGTATGGAACTAATGAAAAACTGTTTTTT. Its protein product is CASSIRWTGYGTNEKLFF.

V is TRBV3-1 (or the pseudogene TRBV3-2) and J is TRBJ1-3, with unresolved D. The CDR3 totals 11 residues. Germline V gene lookup returns CDR1 LGHDT and CDR2 YNNKEL (reference sequence). Trimming left V 2 bases short and J 13 bases short, with 9 bases between. CDR3 region: CASSQLYAIYF. Written as DNA, the CDR3 is TGTGCCAGCAGCCAACTATACGCTATATATTTT.

The chain combines TRBV28 with TRBJ1-6; 8 bases are shared with TRBD1. The V segment lost 6 bases and the J segment 4 bases; nucleotides outside the gene matches: 5. CDR1 is MDHEN, CDR2 SYDVKM, per germline. The CDR3 covers 15 residues. Written as DNA, the CDR3 is TGTGCCAGCAGGGGGGACAGGTTTTATAATTCACCCCTCCACTTT. Translation: CASRGDRFYNSPLHF.

The chain is built from TRBV3-1 (or the pseudogene TRBV3-2) and TRBJ2-1; TRBD2 agrees at 7 bases. The J segment lost 5 bases and the V segment lost 5 bases, leaving 9 bases of the junction unmatched. The CDR3 has 15 residues. CDR1 and CDR2 from the germline V gene are LGHDT and YNNKEL (reference sequence). The CDR3 DNA is TGTGCCAGCAGCTCCTACGGGGAGGGCAACAATGAGCAGTTCTTC. Translation: CASSSYGEGNNEQFF.

V is TRBV7-9 and J is TRBJ1-1, with 8 bases lining up with TRBD1. This CDR3 contains 13 residues. After removal of 6 bases from V and 5 bases from J, the junction contained 5 bases not matched to a gene. CDR1 is SEHNR and CDR2 is FQNEAQ in the germline V gene (reference sequence). CDR3 nucleotide sequence: TGTGCCAGCAGTAAACAGGGGGTAACTGAAGCTTTCTTT. Amino acid sequence: CASSKQGVTEAFF.

This chain links TRBV7-8 with TRBJ1-2; TRBD1 matches at 7 bases. This CDR3 spans 13 amino acids. V lost 2 bases and J lost 8; bases outside the gene matches: 5. Germline loops: CDR1 SGHVS, CDR2 FQNEAQ. The CDR3 region has the DNA TGTGCCAGCAGCTTAAGGGGGCTGGCGGGCTACACCTTC. Amino acid sequence: CASSLRGLAGYTF.

The rearrangement joins TRBV16 to TRBJ2-2, with 8 nucleotides matching TRBD1. This CDR3 is 15 amino acids long. V trimming: 4 bases; J trimming: 4 bases; junction bases outside the gene matches: 5. In germline, CDR1 is KGHSY, CDR2 FQNENV. The CDR3 is CASSPRTGSTGELFF. CDR3 bases: TGTGCCAGCAGCCCTCGGACAGGGTCCACCGGGGAGCTGTTTTTT. Full variable domain (rest looked up from reference TRBV16 and TRBJ2-2): GEEVAQTPKHLVRGEGQKAKLYCAPIKGHSYVFWYQQVLKNEFKFLISFQNENVFDETGMPKERFSAKCLPNSPCSLEIQATKLEDSAVYFCASSPRTGSTGELFFGEGSRLTVL.

The chain has TRBV6-5 and TRBJ1-1; D possibly corresponds to TRBD1 (6 bases). Trimming took off 3 bases at V and 4 bases at J, with 18 bases between the two ends. This CDR3 region has 16 residues. Germline CDR1 is MNHEY and CDR2 is SVGAGI. The CDR3 is CASSYHPQGRITEAFF. CDR3 sequence (DNA): TGTGCCAGCAGTTATCACCCTCAGGGGCGTATCACTGAAGCTTTCTTT.

V and J are TRBV7-6 and TRBJ2-7; 8 bases map to TRBD1. The germline V gene has CDR1 SGHVS and CDR2 FNYEAQ. The CDR3 spans 14 residues. Trimming at V came to 3 bases and at J to 3 bases, leaving 4 bases not matched to a gene. This chain's CDR3 is CASSFRGQDYEQYF. The CDR3, as DNA: TGTGCCAGCAGCTTCCGGGGACAGGACTACGAGCAGTACTTC. Together with reference TRBV7-6 and TRBJ2-7, the CDR3 gives the full variable domain: GAGVSQSPRYKVTKRGQDVALRCDPISGHVSLYWYRQALGQGPEFLTYFNYEAQQDKSGLPNDRFSAERPEGSISTLTIQRTEQRDSAMYRCASSFRGQDYEQYFGPGTRLTVT.

The sample holds one count of this clone. This chain uses TRBV4-1 with TRBJ1-2; 9 bases agree with TRBD1. The CDR3 is made up of 18 amino acids. Germline loops: CDR1 MGHRA, CDR2 YSYEKL. After removal of 2 bases from V and 2 bases from J, the junction contained 12 bases not matched to a gene. The CDR3 DNA reads as TGCGCCAGCAGCCAACACCGGGACAGGGCTTCCAGGAACTATGGCTACACCTTC. Protein: CASSQHRDRASRNYGYTF.

The gene calls are TRBV27 and TRBJ1-2, with TRBD1 identical over 7 bases. V gave up 5 bases and J gave up 8 bases; unmatched junction bases: 8. This CDR3 comprises 13 residues. Germline V gives CDR1 MNHEY, CDR2 SMNVEV (reference sequence). The DNA for the CDR3 is TGTGCCAGCAGTGCCGGGACAGCACCGGGCTACACCTTC. Translation gives CASSAGTAPGYTF.

The chain combines TRBV5-8 with TRBJ2-7; possible D gene TRBD2, 6 bases. V lost 3 bases and J 6 bases, leaving 10 bases between the germline ends. The CDR3 totals 12 residues. Germline V CDR1 and CDR2: SGHTS, YDEGEE. The CDR3 sequence: CASSWEDTEQYF. The CDR3 region has the DNA TGTGCCAGCAGCTGGGAGGACACCGAGCAGTACTTC.

Details on this clone: This sample also contains other DNA sequences that code for the same CDR3. V and J are TRBV30 and TRBJ1-5, with D hard to call. The CDR3 extends over 13 amino acids. Between the trimmed V and J ends, which lost 1 base and 4 bases, there was a span of 8 bases. CDR1 GTSNPN and CDR2 SVGIG come from the germline V gene (reference sequence). The CDR3 protein is CAWSGRENQPQHF. DNA for the CDR3: TGTGCCTGGAGTGGACGGGAAAATCAGCCCCAGCATTTT.

The chain joins TRBV15 to TRBJ1-2; the D gene is possibly TRBD1 (6 bases). Trimming took off 0 bases at V and 1 base at J, with 15 bases between the two ends. The germline CDR1 and CDR2 sequences are LNHNV and YYDKDF (reference sequence). This CDR3 is built from 17 residues. The chain's CDR3 is CATSRDRGRDGNYGYTF. DNA of the CDR3: TGTGCCACCAGCAGAGACAGGGGAAGGGATGGTAACTATGGCTACACCTTC.

The genes are TRBV6-5 and TRBJ1-1; D is perhaps TRBD1 (5 bases). The CDR3 has 11 residues. The ends were cut back, 10 bases at V and 1 base at J, with 7 bases in the middle. Germline-derived CDR1 and CDR2 are MNHEY and SVGAGI. The CDR3 bases are TGTGCCATCACAGGGAACACTGAAGCTTTCTTT. It yields the protein CAITGNTEAFF.

The V gene is TRBV6-7, the J gene TRBJ2-7; 8 bases are a match to TRBD1. TRBV6-7 is known as an ORF, though its function is uncertain. The trim removed 7 bases at V and 2 bases at J, leaving 10 bases unmatched. This CDR3 comprises 15 residues. CDR3 nucleotide sequence: TGTGCCAGCATTATAGACAGGGGTGAAACCTACGAGCAGTACTTC. It codes for CASIIDRGETYEQYF.

The chain recombines TRBV19 with TRBJ1-1; D is unclear. Trimming cost V 1 base and J 2 bases, with 8 bases left between them. Germline-derived CDR1 and CDR2 are LNHDA and SQIVND (reference sequence). CDR3 size: 14 residues. The chain's CDR3 is CASSIAQLNTEAFF. DNA of the CDR3: TGTGCCAGTAGTATAGCACAGCTCAACACTGAAGCTTTCTTT.

The J gene is TRBJ1-2, the V gene TRBV6-2 or TRBV6-3; D call uncertain. The CDR3 is 16 residues long. V shed 6 bases and J shed 4 bases, with 21 bases lying between them. Germline CDR1 MNHEY, CDR2 SVGEGT. The CDR3 nucleotides are TGTGCCAGCAGCCCCCCGGACGCTACACGGGGCTATGGCTACACCTTC. Amino acid sequence: CASSPPDATRGYGYTF.

The chain combines TRBV4-2 with TRBJ2-1; TRBD1 aligns across 9 bases. V was clipped by 4 bases and J by 0 bases; unmatched bases: 4. The CDR3 totals 16 residues. Germline V gene data show CDR1 as LGHNA and CDR2 as YNFKEQ. The CDR3 loop reads CASSPSGQGSYNEQFF. The CDR3 DNA is TGTGCCAGCAGCCCCTCGGGACAGGGCTCCTACAATGAGCAGTTCTTC.

The gene calls are TRBV2 and TRBJ2-2; no reliable D call. Germline values: CDR1 SNHLY, CDR2 FYNNEI. With 4 bases removed from V and 6 bases from J, the gap between germline ends came to 9 bases. The CDR3 is 13 amino acids. In DNA form, the CDR3 reads TGTGCCAGCAGTGGGTTTTTGGCCGGGGAGCTGTTTTTT. Protein sequence: CASSGFLAGELFF.